The next 27 T cell receptor beta chains were all read from a single sample in a study of shared T cell receptors in the human thymus. Method: immunoSEQ multiplex PCR; TCRdb's copy keeps in-frame clones and lacks some. The sample lists around 730,000 clones; 75% to 90% were seen once. The same specimen was also included in a second study, on human thymus T cells.

Sequenced: thymocytes. The receptors shown here come from a girl less than two years old with a congenital heart defect.

This chain joins TRBV19 and TRBJ1-5; 8 bases align to TRBD1. V shed 7 bases, J shed 6 bases, and the junction held 17 bases outside the gene matches. The germline gives CDR1 LNHDA, CDR2 SQIVND (reference sequence). The CDR3 spans 17 residues. The CDR3 region has the DNA TGTGCCAGTACCGTCACCCACCCAGACAGGGGTGGTCAGCCCCAGCATTTT. It specifies CASTVTHPDRGGQPQHF.

This chain joins TRBV7-2 and TRBJ2-7, with TRBD2 as a possible D gene (6 bases). This CDR3 has 17 residues. Germline V CDR1 and CDR2: SGHTA, FQGNSA. The V and J ends lost 1 base and 2 bases respectively, with 18 bases between them. The CDR3: CASSLGRAAILTYEQYF. DNA for the CDR3: TGTGCCAGCAGCTTAGGGAGGGCAGCGATCCTAACCTACGAGCAGTACTTC.

This clone has only a few counts. The rearrangement links TRBV4-1 to TRBJ1-2; 11 bases are a match to TRBD1. Germline V CDR1 and CDR2: MGHRA, YSYEKL. The junction had 4 bases not matched to a gene; V was cut back by 0 bases and J by 4 bases. The CDR3 runs 16 residues. The CDR3 sequence is CASSQDRTGGAYGYTF. Written as DNA, the CDR3 is TGCGCCAGCAGCCAAGATCGGACAGGGGGCGCCTATGGCTACACCTTC.

This clone was seen a few times. This sequence joins TRBV15 and TRBJ1-2; no clear D. Trimming took 0 bases from V and 4 from J, leaving 12 bases between them. In germline, CDR1 is LNHNV, CDR2 YYDKDF (reference sequence). CDR3 length: 15 amino acids. As DNA, the CDR3 is TGTGCCACCAGCAGAGAAGGTGCAGGTCGCTATGGCTACACCTTC. Its translation: CATSREGAGRYGYTF.

This clone has only a few counts. This sequence joins TRBV7-2 and TRBJ1-2, with D possibly matching TRBD1 (6 bases). Looked up from germline, CDR1 is SGHTA and CDR2 is FQGNSA. This CDR3 is built from 11 residues. Trimming stripped 9 bases from V and 5 bases from J, with 10 bases between. The CDR3 sequence is CASGQSYGYTF. CDR3 nucleotide sequence: TGTGCCAGTGGACAGTCTTATGGCTACACCTTC.

This clone was seen a single time. This rearrangement joins TRBV12-5 to TRBJ1-2; 7 nucleotides agree with TRBD1. V was pared by 3 bases and J by 6 bases, with 7 bases of the junction left unmatched. Per the germline V gene, CDR1 is LGHNT and CDR2 is FRNRAP. There are 14 residues in the CDR3. The CDR3 loop is CASGLAPQGNGYTF. In DNA form, the CDR3 reads TGTGCTAGTGGTTTAGCCCCACAGGGGAATGGCTACACCTTC. Looking up the rest from reference TRBV12-5 and TRBJ1-2 gives the full variable domain: DARVTQTPRHKVTEMGQEVTMRCQPILGHNTVFWYRQTMMQGLELLAYFRNRAPLDDSGMPKDRFSAEMPDATLATLKIQPSEPRDSAVYFCASGLAPQGNGYTFGSGTRLTVV.

This sequence joins TRBV7-2 and TRBJ1-6; the D gene is possibly TRBD1 (6 bases). Germline V lookup: CDR1 SGHTA, CDR2 FQGNSA. V dropped 0 bases and J dropped 6 bases, with 12 bases sitting between them. The CDR3 runs to 16 residues. CDR3 amino acids: CASSLAIQGRNSPLHF. Here the CDR3 DNA reads TGTGCCAGCAGCTTAGCGATACAGGGACGTAATTCACCCCTCCACTTT.

J is TRBJ1-5 and V is TRBV6-1, with 8 bases identical to TRBD1. The junction had 8 bases not matched to a gene; V was cut back by 3 bases and J by 4 bases. The CDR3 is 16 amino acids. Germline CDR1 and CDR2: MNHNS and SASEGT. CDR3 DNA sequence: TGTGCCAGCAGTGATAAGGAGGGACAGGCAAATCAGCCCCAGCATTTT. Encoded protein: CASSDKEGQANQPQHF.

Turning to this clone: Other DNA sequences from this sample encode an identical CDR3 as well. CDR3 region: CASSNGTSGSTDTQYF. CDR3 nucleotide sequence: TGCGCCAGCAGCAATGGGACTAGCGGGTCCACAGATACGCAGTATTTT. The chain combines TRBV5-1 with TRBJ2-3; 12 nucleotides agree with TRBD2. V was pared by 4 bases and J by 2 bases, with 5 bases of the junction left unmatched. CDR1 is SGHRS, CDR2 YFSETQ, per germline. The CDR3 runs 16 residues.

This clone has only one observation. The genes are TRBV6-6 and TRBJ1-5; TRBD1 is a possible D gene (5 bases). The CDR3 has 15 residues. Trimming cost V 6 bases and J 2 bases, with 14 bases left between them. Per the germline V gene, CDR1 is MNHNY and CDR2 is SVGAGI (reference sequence). The CDR3 nucleotides are TGTGCCAGCAGAGGAGCAGGGTTCGGCAATCAGCCCCAGCATTTT. It yields the protein CASRGAGFGNQPQHF.

This chain uses TRBV5-6 with TRBJ1-5; 8 bases agree with TRBD1. CDR3 length: 15 residues. The junction had 6 bases not matched to a gene; V was cut back by 1 base and J by 6 bases. Germline CDR1 SGHDT, CDR2 YYEEEE. CDR3 DNA sequence: TGTGCCAGCAGCTTGAGATCAGGGGGCCGTCAGCCCCAGCATTTT. Amino acid sequence: CASSLRSGGRQPQHF.

The rearrangement joins TRBV7-9 to TRBJ2-5; TRBD2 matches 9 bases. V lost 5 bases to trimming and J lost 3 bases; unmatched junction nucleotides: 16. The CDR3 runs to 18 residues. From germline, CDR1 is SEHNR and CDR2 FQNEAQ (reference sequence). The CDR3 here is CASSPHNYLAGPKETQYF. As DNA, the CDR3 is TGTGCCAGCAGCCCCCACAACTACCTAGCGGGGCCTAAAGAGACCCAGTACTTC.

This clone turned up a few times. The gene calls are TRBV5-3 and TRBJ1-1; 9 positions agree with TRBD1. TRBV5-3 carries the ORF label, with uncertain function. After removal of 2 bases from V and 5 bases from J, the junction contained 7 bases not matched to a gene. The CDR3 runs 15 residues. The CDR3 loop reads CARSLRQGVWTEAFF. CDR3 bases: TGTGCCAGAAGCTTACGACAGGGGGTATGGACTGAAGCTTTCTTT.

V is TRBV2 and J is TRBJ1-2; a weak D match, TRBD1 (6 bases). This CDR3 has 15 residues. CDR1 is SNHLY, CDR2 FYNNEI, per germline. The V gene lost 6 bases and the J gene lost 4 bases, with 18 bases spanning the gap. The CDR3 DNA reads TGTGCCAGCAGCCCGCTGGGGGGGCCCCTCTATGGCTACACCTTC. Translating gives CASSPLGGPLYGYTF.

The J gene is TRBJ2-5, the V gene TRBV7-3; 11 bases fit TRBD2. V dropped 2 bases and J dropped 4; count of bases not matched to a gene: 12. The CDR3 totals 18 residues. Germline V gene data show CDR1 as SGHTA and CDR2 as FQGTGA. In nucleotides, the CDR3 is TGTGCCAGCAGCTTACGAGGGACTAGCGGCGGTTTTCGAGAGACCCAGTACTTC. This encodes CASSLRGTSGGFRETQYF.

This chain joins TRBV7-9 and TRBJ1-1; no clear D. Trimming took off 4 bases at V and 6 bases at J, with 15 bases between the two ends. CDR1 and CDR2 from the germline V gene are SEHNR and FQNEAQ (reference sequence). The CDR3 length is 14 residues. CDR3 DNA sequence: TGTGCCAGCAGCTCCCTTGGAACTCGGGCTGAAGCTTTCTTT. Translating it yields CASSSLGTRAEAFF.

The chain employs TRBV29-1 and TRBJ2-1, with D perhaps matching TRBD1 (6 bases). The V end was cut by 2 bases, the J end by 1 base, with 12 bases between. This CDR3 spans 15 amino acids. The V gene's germline CDR1 is SQVTM and CDR2 ANQGSEA. CDR3 in amino acids: CSVERVGGSYNEQFF. The CDR3 region has the DNA TGCAGCGTTGAAAGGGTAGGGGGTTCCTACAATGAGCAGTTCTTC.

This rearrangement joins TRBV19 to TRBJ2-5; D ambiguous. The CDR3 extends over 14 amino acids. V shed 5 bases and J shed 0 bases, with 10 bases lying between them. The germline gives CDR1 LNHDA, CDR2 SQIVND (reference sequence). The CDR3: CASSYPTDQETQYF. Here the CDR3 DNA reads TGTGCCAGTAGTTACCCAACAGACCAAGAGACCCAGTACTTC.

The chain joins TRBV29-1 to TRBJ1-2, with a possible D match to TRBD1 (5 bases). The germline gives CDR1 SQVTM, CDR2 ANQGSEA. Trimming removed 0 bases from V and 3 bases from J, with 20 bases in between. This CDR3 is built from 17 residues. The CDR3 DNA is TGCAGCGTTGAAGATGTGCGGTGGAGCGGGGGGGACTATGGCTACACCTTC. Protein: CSVEDVRWSGGDYGYTF. The full variable domain, with the rest looked up from reference TRBV29-1 and TRBJ1-2, is SAVISQKPSRDICQRGTSLTIQCQVDSQVTMMFWYRQQPGQSLTLIATANQGSEATYESGFVIDKFPISRPNLTFSTLTVSNMSPEDSSIYLCSVEDVRWSGGDYGYTFGSGTRLTVV.

The rearrangement uses TRBV10-1 and TRBJ1-1; 8 nucleotides align to TRBD1. This CDR3 comprises 15 residues. Germline CDR1 is WNHNN and CDR2 is SYGVQD (reference sequence). V lost 9 bases and J lost 0; bases outside the gene matches: 9. CDR3 bases: TGCGCCAGGATTACAGGGGGAAGAATGAACACTGAAGCTTTCTTT. It codes for CARITGGRMNTEAFF.

CDR3 in DNA: TGTGCCAGCAGTGGGCCGGGGAGCTCTGGAAACACCATATATTTT. Encoded protein: CASSGPGSSGNTIYF. V usage is TRBV6-5 and J usage is TRBJ1-3; D unclear. Per germline, CDR1 MNHEY and CDR2 SVGAGI. The CDR3 totals 15 residues. Trimming stripped 5 bases from V and 0 bases from J, with 11 bases between.

This sequence joins TRBV19 and TRBJ1-2, with 7 bases matching TRBD1. The J segment lost 7 bases and the V segment lost 0 bases, leaving 14 bases of the junction unmatched. This CDR3 region has 17 residues. Germline V gene data show CDR1 as LNHDA and CDR2 as SQIVND (reference sequence). The CDR3 reads CASSIDLFDRVPRGYTF. CDR3 DNA sequence: TGTGCCAGTAGTATAGATCTTTTTGACAGGGTCCCCCGTGGCTACACCTTC.

V gene TRBV5-4 combines with J gene TRBJ2-7; D is undetermined. V lost 0 bases, J lost 5 bases, and 3 bases lay in between. The CDR3 consists of 11 residues. CDR1 is SGHNT, CDR2 YYREEE, per germline (reference sequence). CDR3 coding DNA: TGTGCCAGCAGCTTGGCCAACGAGCAGTACTTC. Its protein is CASSLANEQYF.

V gene TRBV30 combines with J gene TRBJ1-3; 9 bases are shared with TRBD1. CDR1 is GTSNPN and CDR2 is SVGIG in the germline V gene (reference sequence). V dropped 4 bases and J dropped 3; count of bases not matched to a gene: 7. The CDR3 is 15 amino acids. The chain's CDR3 is CAWNRDRVFGNTIYF. CDR3 sequence (DNA): TGTGCCTGGAATCGGGACAGGGTGTTTGGAAACACCATATATTTT.

This clone occurred once. The chain carries TRBV4-3 and TRBJ1-2; D is possibly TRBD1 (6 bases). V was trimmed by 0 bases and J by 8 bases, leaving 22 bases between them. In germline, CDR1 is LGHNA, CDR2 YSLEER. The CDR3 extends over 17 amino acids. Here the CDR3 DNA reads TGCGCCAGCAGCCAAGAGGTATCCAGAACAGGGTGTCAGGGCTACACCTTC. Amino acid sequence: CASSQEVSRTGCQGYTF.

In this sample, this clone turned up once. CDR3 sequence: CASSVGGGQSNTEAFF. CDR3 nucleotides: TGTGCCAGCAGCGTCGGAGGGGGACAGTCGAACACTGAAGCTTTCTTT. The chain combines TRBV28 with TRBJ1-1, with 7 bases identical to TRBD1. The trim removed 6 bases at V and 1 base at J, leaving 11 bases unmatched. The CDR3 covers 16 residues. CDR1 and CDR2 from the germline V gene are MDHEN and SYDVKM.

The V call is TRBV5-4, the J call TRBJ1-6; D remains unclear. This CDR3 is 14 amino acids long. V lost 5 bases, J lost 8 bases, and 14 bases lay in between. Germline CDR1 reads SGHNT; CDR2 reads YYREEE (reference sequence). The chain's CDR3 is CASSYTGVDSPLHF. Written as DNA, the CDR3 is TGTGCCAGCAGTTACACGGGTGTTGATTCACCCCTCCACTTT. The complete variable domain, with remaining parts taken from reference TRBV5-4 and TRBJ1-6, reads ETGVTQSPTHLIKTRGQQVTLRCSSQSGHNTVSWYQQALGQGPQFIFQYYREEENGRGNFPPRFSGLQFPNYSSELNVNALELDDSALYLCASSYTGVDSPLHFGNGTRLTVT.